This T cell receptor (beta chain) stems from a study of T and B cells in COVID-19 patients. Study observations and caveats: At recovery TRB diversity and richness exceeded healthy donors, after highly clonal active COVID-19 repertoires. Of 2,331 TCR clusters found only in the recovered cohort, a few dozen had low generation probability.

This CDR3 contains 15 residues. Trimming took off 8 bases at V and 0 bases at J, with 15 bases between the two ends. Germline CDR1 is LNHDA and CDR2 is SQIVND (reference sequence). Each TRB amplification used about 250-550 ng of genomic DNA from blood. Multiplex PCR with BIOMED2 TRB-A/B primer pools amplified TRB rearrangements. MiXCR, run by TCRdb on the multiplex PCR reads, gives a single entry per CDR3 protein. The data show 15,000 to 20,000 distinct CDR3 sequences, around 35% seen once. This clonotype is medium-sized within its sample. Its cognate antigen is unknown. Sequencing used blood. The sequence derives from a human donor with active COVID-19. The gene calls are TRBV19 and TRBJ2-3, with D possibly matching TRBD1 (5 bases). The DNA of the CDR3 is TGTGCCAGTGCCCCTCTTGGGGCTAGCACAGATACGCAGTATTTT. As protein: CASAPLGASTDTQYF.